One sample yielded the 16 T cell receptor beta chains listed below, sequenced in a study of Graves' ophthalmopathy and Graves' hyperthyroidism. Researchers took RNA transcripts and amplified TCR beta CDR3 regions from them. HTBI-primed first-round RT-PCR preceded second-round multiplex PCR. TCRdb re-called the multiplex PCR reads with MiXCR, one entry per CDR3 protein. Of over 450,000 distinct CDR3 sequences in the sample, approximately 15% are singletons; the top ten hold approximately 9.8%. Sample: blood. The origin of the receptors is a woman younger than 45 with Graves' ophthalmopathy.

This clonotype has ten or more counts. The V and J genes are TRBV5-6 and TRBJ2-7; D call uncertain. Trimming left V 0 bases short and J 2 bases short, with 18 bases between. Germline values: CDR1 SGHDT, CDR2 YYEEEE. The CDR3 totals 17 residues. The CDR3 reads CASSLAVGPGLTYEQYF. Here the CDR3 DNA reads TGTGCCAGCAGCTTGGCCGTAGGGCCAGGCCTAACCTACGAGCAGTACTTC. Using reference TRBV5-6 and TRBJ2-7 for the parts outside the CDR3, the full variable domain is DAGVTQSPTHLIKTRGQQVTLRCSPKSGHDTVSWYQQALGQGPQFIFQYYEEEERQRGNFPDRFSGHQFPNYSSELNVNALLLGDSALYLCASSLAVGPGLTYEQYFGPGTRLTVT.

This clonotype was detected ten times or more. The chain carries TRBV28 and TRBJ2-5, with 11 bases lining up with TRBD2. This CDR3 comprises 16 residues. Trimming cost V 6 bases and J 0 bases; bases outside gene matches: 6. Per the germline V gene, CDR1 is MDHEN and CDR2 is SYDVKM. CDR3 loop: CASSRIAGGYQETQYF. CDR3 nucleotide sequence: TGTGCCAGCAGCCGAATAGCGGGGGGGTACCAAGAGACCCAGTACTTC.

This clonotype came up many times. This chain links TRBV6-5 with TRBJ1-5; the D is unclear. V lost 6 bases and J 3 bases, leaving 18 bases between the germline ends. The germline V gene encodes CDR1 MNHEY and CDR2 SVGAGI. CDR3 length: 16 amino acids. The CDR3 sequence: CASSLERPVFNQPQHF. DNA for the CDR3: TGTGCCAGCAGCCTGGAACGTCCCGTATTCAATCAGCCCCAGCATTTT.

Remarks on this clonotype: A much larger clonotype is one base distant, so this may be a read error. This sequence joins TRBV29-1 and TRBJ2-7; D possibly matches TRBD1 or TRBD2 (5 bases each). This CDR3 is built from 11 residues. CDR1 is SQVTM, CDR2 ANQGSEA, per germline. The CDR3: CSAEEGTELYF. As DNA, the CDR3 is TGCAGCGCTGAAGAGGGGACCGAGCTGTACTTC.

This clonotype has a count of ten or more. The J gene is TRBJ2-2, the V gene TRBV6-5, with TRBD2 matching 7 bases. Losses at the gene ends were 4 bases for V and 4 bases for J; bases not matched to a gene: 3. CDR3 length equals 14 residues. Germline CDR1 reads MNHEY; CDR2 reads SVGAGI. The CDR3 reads CASSFGGSTGELFF. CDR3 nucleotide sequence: TGTGCCAGCAGTTTCGGCGGGAGCACCGGGGAGCTGTTTTTT.

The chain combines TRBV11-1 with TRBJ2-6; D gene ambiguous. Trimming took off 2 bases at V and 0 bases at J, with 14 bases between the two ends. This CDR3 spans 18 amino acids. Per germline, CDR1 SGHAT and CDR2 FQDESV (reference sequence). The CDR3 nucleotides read TGTGCCAGCAGCTTACTCGCAGGACCTGTCTCTGGGGCCAACGTCCTGACTTTC. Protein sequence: CASSLLAGPVSGANVLTF.

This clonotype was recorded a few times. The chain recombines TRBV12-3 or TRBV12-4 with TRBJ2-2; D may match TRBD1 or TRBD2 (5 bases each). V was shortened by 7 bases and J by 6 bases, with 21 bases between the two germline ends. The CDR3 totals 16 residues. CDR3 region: CASILGYGAGAGELFF. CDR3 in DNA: TGTGCCAGCATCCTAGGATATGGGGCGGGCGCCGGGGAGCTGTTTTTT.

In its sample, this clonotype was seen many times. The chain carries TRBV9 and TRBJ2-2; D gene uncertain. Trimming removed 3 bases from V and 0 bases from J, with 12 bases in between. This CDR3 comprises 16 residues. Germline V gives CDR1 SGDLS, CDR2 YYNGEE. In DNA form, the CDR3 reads TGTGCCAGCAGCGAAGCCTACGGGTCGAACACCGGGGAGCTGTTTTTT. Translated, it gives CASSEAYGSNTGELFF.

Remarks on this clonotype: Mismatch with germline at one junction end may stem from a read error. This chain's CDR3 is CASRDRGFGEHCF. The DNA of the CDR3 is TGTGCCAGCAGGGACAGGGGATTCGGCGAGCACTGCTTC. V usage is TRBV6-1 and J usage is TRBJ2-7; TRBD1 matches 9 bases. Germline loops: CDR1 MNHNS, CDR2 SASEGT. This CDR3 is 13 amino acids long.

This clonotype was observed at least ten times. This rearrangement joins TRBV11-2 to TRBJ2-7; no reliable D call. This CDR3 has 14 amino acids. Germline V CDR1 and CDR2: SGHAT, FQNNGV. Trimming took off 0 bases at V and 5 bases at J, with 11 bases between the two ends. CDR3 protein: CASSLEVPENEQYF. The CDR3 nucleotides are TGTGCCAGCAGCTTAGAAGTCCCAGAAAACGAGCAGTACTTC.

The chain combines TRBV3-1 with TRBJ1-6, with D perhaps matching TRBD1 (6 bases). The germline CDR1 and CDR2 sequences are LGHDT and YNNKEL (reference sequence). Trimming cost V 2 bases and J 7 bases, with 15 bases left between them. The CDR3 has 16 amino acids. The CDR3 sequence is CASSQTGTMVNSPLHF. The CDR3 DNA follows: TGTGCCAGCAGCCAAACAGGGACGATGGTAAATTCACCCCTCCACTTT.

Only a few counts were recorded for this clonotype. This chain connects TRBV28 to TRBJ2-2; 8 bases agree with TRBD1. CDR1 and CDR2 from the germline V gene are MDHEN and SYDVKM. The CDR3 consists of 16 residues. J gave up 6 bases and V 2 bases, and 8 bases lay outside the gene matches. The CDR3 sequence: CASSLPGQGVAGELFF. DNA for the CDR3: TGTGCCAGCAGTTTACCCGGACAGGGTGTCGCCGGGGAGCTGTTTTTT. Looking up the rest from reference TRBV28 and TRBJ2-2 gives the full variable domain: DVKVTQSSRYLVKRTGEKVFLECVQDMDHENMFWYRQDPGLGLRLIYFSYDVKMKEKGDIPEGYSVSREKKERFSLILESASTNQTSMYLCASSLPGQGVAGELFFGEGSRLTVL.

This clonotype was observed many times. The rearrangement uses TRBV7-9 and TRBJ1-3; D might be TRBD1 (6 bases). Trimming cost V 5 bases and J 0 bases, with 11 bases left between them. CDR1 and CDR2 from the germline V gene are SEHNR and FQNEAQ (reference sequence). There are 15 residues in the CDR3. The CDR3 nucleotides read TGTGCCAGCAGCCAAACAGGGTTCTCTGGAAACACCATATATTTT. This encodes CASSQTGFSGNTIYF.

CDR3 nucleotides: TGCGCCAGCAGCTTGGAAAGGACAGGGGCGTTCGACGAGCAGTACTTC. Translation gives CASSLERTGAFDEQYF. The chain combines TRBV5-1 with TRBJ2-7; TRBD1 aligns across 9 bases. The J segment lost 5 bases and the V segment lost 0 bases, leaving 9 bases of the junction unmatched. Germline loops: CDR1 SGHRS, CDR2 YFSETQ. This CDR3 region has 16 residues.

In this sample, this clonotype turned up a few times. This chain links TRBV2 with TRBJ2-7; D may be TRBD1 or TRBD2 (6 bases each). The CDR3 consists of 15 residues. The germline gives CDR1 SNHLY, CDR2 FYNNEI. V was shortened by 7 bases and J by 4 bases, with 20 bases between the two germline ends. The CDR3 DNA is TGTGCCAGCATTAAGGGGGGCCCTGACAGATACGAGCAGTACTTC. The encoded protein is CASIKGGPDRYEQYF.

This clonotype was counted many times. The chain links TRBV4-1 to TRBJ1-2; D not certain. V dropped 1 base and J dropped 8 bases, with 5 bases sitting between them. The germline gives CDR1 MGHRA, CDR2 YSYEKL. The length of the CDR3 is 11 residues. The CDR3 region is CASSQGWGYTF. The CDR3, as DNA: TGCGCCAGCAGCCAAGGATGGGGCTACACCTTC.